A single sample is the source of the 5 T cell receptor beta chains below, sequenced in a study of blood T cell repertoires in COVID-19. The repertoire was sequenced with immunoSEQ multiplex PCR; TCRdb's copy has only in-frame clones and lacks some. The profile shows some 260,000 clones, under 95% of them singletons. Source material: PBMCs or T cells enriched from blood (not recorded which). The receptor set was obtained from a young woman who had recovered from COVID-19.

CDR3 in DNA: TGCGCCAGCAGCCAGCTAGATCTCACCTCCTACAATGAGCAGTTCTTC. Protein product: CASSQLDLTSYNEQFF. The rearrangement links TRBV4-1 to TRBJ2-1; D call uncertain. The CDR3 is made up of 16 amino acids. V lost 3 bases and J 0 bases, leaving 12 bases between the germline ends. The germline CDR1 and CDR2 sequences are MGHRA and YSYEKL.

The chain uses TRBV29-1 and TRBJ1-1; D possibly corresponds to TRBD1 (6 bases). Germline loops: CDR1 SQVTM, CDR2 ANQGSEA. With 6 bases removed from V and 3 bases from J, the gap between germline ends came to 14 bases. The CDR3 consists of 13 residues. The CDR3 loop reads CSVRGRGYTEAFF. DNA for the CDR3: TGCAGCGTCCGTGGGAGGGGGTACACTGAAGCTTTCTTT. The variable domain in full, with the rest retrieved from reference TRBV29-1 and TRBJ1-1, is SAVISQKPSRDICQRGTSLTIQCQVDSQVTMMFWYRQQPGQSLTLIATANQGSEATYESGFVIDKFPISRPNLTFSTLTVSNMSPEDSSIYLCSVRGRGYTEAFFGQGTRLTVV.

The chain uses TRBV7-9 and TRBJ1-2, with 9 bases aligning to TRBD1. This CDR3 contains 15 residues. V shed 0 bases, J shed 3 bases, and the junction held 2 bases outside the gene matches. Germline loops: CDR1 SEHNR, CDR2 FQNEAQ (reference sequence). The CDR3 DNA follows: TGTGCCAGCAGCTTAGCCGGACAGGGGTACTATGGCTACACCTTC. This gives the protein CASSLAGQGYYGYTF.

The table lists this clone with a count of one. V is TRBV6-2 or TRBV6-3 and J is TRBJ2-1; TRBD2 aligns across 9 bases. CDR1 and CDR2 (germline): MNHEY, SVGEGT. Germline trimming cut 5 bases from V and 6 bases from J; bases unmatched to any gene: 5. The CDR3 is 14 amino acids. CDR3 coding DNA: TGTGCCAGCAGTCGCCCGGGACTAGCCAATGAGCAGTTCTTC. Its protein product is CASSRPGLANEQFF.

This clone was observed a handful of times. The CDR3 nucleotides are TGCGCCAGCAGTGATCCAGGGGGCAGCTCTAATGAAAAACTGTTTTTT. Its protein product is CASSDPGGSSNEKLFF. The V and J genes are TRBV10-2 and TRBJ1-4; 8 bases map to TRBD1. Germline CDR1 is WSHSY and CDR2 is SAAADI. The CDR3 is made up of 16 amino acids. V lost 3 bases to trimming and J lost 3 bases; unmatched junction nucleotides: 6.